The T cell receptor beta chain under discussion was sequenced for a study of T-cell memory formation after mild COVID-19. This clonotype showed up just a few times. The antigen is unknown. Unmatched junction bases numbered 7, after V lost 4 bases and J lost 4 bases. This CDR3 is 15 amino acids long. From germline, CDR1 is DFQATT and CDR2 SNEGSKA (reference sequence). TCRdb ran MiXCR on the 5' RACE reads and lists one entry per CDR3 protein. This table has around 300,000 distinct CDR3 sequences, less than 20% appearing once. Points from the study as a whole: Among contracting clones, CD4+ were mainly CM/EM and CD8+ enriched in EMRA.

The sequence derives from a man aged 18 to 29 who had mild COVID-19 (a few samples of this study predate the infection). Cell type and time point are not known. The sequenced sample was PBMCs or a T cell subset sorted from them (not recorded which). This chain links TRBV20-1 with TRBJ2-1, with 10 bases fitting TRBD2. CDR3 DNA: TGCAGTGCTACCCAGCGGGGGGGCGGGTACAATGAGCAGTTCTTC. It yields the protein CSATQRGGGYNEQFF.